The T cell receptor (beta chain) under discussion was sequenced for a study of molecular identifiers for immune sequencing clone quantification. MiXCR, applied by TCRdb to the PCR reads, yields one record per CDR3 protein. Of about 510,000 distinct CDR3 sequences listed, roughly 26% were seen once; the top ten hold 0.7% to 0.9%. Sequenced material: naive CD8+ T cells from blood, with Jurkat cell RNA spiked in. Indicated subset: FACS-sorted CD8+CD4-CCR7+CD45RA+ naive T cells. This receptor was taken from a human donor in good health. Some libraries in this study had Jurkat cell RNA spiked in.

CDR3 protein: CATSAGDFYGYTF. The CDR3 DNA is TGTGCCACCAGTGCCGGGGACTTCTATGGCTACACCTTC. V usage is TRBV24-1 and J usage is TRBJ1-2; tentatively, D is TRBD1 (5 bases). The CDR3 covers 13 residues. Germline V CDR1 and CDR2: KGHDR, SFDVKD. Trimming took 5 bases from V and 4 from J, leaving 10 bases between them.